The clone carrying this TCR beta chain was counted a few times. TCRdb passed the 5' RACE reads through MiXCR, listing each CDR3 protein once. The sample records about 280,000 distinct CDR3 sequences, 6.5% to 9.5% being singletons. This sample is part of a study of identical twins. Among all donors, each was a healthy Caucasian. Separately, the same data were catalogued under a study of yellow fever vaccine responses in identical twins.

The clonotype originates from a woman between 18 and 29 years old in good health. The sequenced sample was memory (CD45RO+) T cells sorted from blood.

CDR3 DNA sequence: TGTGCCAGCAGTGACAGTCTGAGTTCACCCCTCCACTTT. This codes for CASSDSLSSPLHF. The chain links TRBV2 to TRBJ1-6; D is undetermined. V shed 3 bases and J shed 9 bases, with 9 bases lying between them. The CDR3 is 13 amino acids. CDR1 and CDR2 from the germline V gene are SNHLY and FYNNEI.